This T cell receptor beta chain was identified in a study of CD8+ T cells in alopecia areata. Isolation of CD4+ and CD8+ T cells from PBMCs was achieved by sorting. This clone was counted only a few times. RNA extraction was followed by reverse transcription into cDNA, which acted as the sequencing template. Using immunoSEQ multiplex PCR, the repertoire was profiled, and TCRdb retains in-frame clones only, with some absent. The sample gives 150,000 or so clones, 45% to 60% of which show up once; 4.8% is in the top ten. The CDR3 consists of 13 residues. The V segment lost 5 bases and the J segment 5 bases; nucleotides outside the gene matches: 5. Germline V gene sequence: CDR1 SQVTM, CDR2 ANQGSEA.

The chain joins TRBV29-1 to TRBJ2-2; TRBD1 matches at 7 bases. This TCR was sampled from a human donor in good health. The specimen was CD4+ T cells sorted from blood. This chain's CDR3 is CSVMTGLTGELFF. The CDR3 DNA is TGCAGCGTTATGACAGGGCTGACCGGGGAGCTGTTTTTT.